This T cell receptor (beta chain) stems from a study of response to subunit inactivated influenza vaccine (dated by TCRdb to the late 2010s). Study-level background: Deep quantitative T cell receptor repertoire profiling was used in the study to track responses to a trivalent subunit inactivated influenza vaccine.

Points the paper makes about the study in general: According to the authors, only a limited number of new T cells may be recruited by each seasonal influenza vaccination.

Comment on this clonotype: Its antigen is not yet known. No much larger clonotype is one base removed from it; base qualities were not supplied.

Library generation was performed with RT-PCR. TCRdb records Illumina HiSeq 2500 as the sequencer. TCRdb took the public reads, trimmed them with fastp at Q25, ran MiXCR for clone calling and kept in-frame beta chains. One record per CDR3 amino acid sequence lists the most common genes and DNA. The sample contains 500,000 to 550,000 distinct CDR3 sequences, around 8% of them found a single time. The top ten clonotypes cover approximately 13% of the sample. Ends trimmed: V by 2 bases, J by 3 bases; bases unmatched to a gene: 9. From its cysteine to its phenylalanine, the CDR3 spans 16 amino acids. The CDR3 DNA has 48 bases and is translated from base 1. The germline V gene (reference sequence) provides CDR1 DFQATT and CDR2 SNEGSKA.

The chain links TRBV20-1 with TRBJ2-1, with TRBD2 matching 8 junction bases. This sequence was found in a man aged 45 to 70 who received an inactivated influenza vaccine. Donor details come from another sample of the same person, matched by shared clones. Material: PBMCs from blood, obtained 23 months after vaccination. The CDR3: CSARSPLAVNYNEQFF. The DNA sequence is TGCAGTGCTAGATCCCCACTAGCGGTTAACTACAATGAGCAGTTCTTC.